The T cell receptor beta chain described here comes from a study of blood T cell repertoires in COVID-19. This CDR3 is built from 16 residues. Germline V lookup: CDR1 SGHRS, CDR2 YFSETQ. V trimming: 1 base; J trimming: 0 bases; junction bases outside the gene matches: 4. Assay: immunoSEQ multiplex PCR; the TCRdb copy retains only in-frame clones and omits some. The table shows around 140,000 clones, with around 83% occurring only once. The sequencing input was peripheral blood. The rearrangement links TRBV5-1 to TRBJ2-1; 7 bases fit TRBD2. The clonotype comes from a human donor in a cohort sampled during active COVID-19. The CDR3 bases are TGCGCCAGCAGCTTGTGGGGCGGGAGCTCCTACAATGAGCAGTTCTTC. It yields the protein CASSLWGGSSYNEQFF.